This T cell receptor beta chain was profiled in a study of blood T cell repertoires in COVID-19. Turning to the study itself: Donors in the United States, Italy and Spain gave samples during acute or convalescent COVID-19. T cells, B-cell-depleted T cells, or PBMCs supplied cDNA or gDNA.

The table came from immunoSEQ multiplex PCR; TCRdb's copy has only in-frame clones and leaves some out. The table has more than 200,000 clones, about 88% seen once; the top ten hold 10%. The ends lost 0 bases at V and 5 bases at J; junction bases unmatched: 9. This CDR3 comprises 17 residues. Germline CDR1 KGHSH, CDR2 LQKENI. The rearrangement joins TRBV18 to TRBJ2-2; 7 nucleotides agree with TRBD1. The sequencing sample was made of peripheral blood. This receptor was taken from a woman between 50 and 59 years old with COVID-19, enrolled during active disease. The CDR3 spells CASSPPKGQRVTGELFF. The CDR3 DNA follows: TGTGCCAGCTCACCACCAAAGGGACAGAGGGTTACCGGGGAGCTGTTTTTT.